This T cell receptor (beta chain) comes out of a study of blood T cell repertoires in COVID-19. At the level of the study: Researchers got acute and convalescent COVID-19 samples from the United States, Italy and Spain. T cells, B-cell-depleted T cells, or PBMCs provided the cDNA or gDNA that served as material.

Germline loops: CDR1 LNHDA, CDR2 SQIVND (reference sequence). The CDR3 runs to 16 residues. V lost 6 bases and J lost 4, with 22 bases in between. In the original analysis: Using reference gene primer amplification, nucleated cell counts were estimated. Some clones are missing from TCRdb's copy, which holds only in-frame ones; the method was immunoSEQ multiplex PCR. The V and J calls and the clone size are those of that table, but D and trimming were determined from the DNA. The table includes 80,000 to 90,000 clones, approximately 82% detected once. This sequence was found in a woman in her sixties or seventies with acute or convalescent COVID-19. The V and J genes are TRBV19 and TRBJ2-7, with D maybe TRBD1 (5 bases). Sequencing was performed on peripheral blood. The CDR3 region has the DNA TGTGCCAGTAGAAATCGAGTGGGGCCAAAGGATTACGAGCAGTACTTC. It codes for CASRNRVGPKDYEQYF.